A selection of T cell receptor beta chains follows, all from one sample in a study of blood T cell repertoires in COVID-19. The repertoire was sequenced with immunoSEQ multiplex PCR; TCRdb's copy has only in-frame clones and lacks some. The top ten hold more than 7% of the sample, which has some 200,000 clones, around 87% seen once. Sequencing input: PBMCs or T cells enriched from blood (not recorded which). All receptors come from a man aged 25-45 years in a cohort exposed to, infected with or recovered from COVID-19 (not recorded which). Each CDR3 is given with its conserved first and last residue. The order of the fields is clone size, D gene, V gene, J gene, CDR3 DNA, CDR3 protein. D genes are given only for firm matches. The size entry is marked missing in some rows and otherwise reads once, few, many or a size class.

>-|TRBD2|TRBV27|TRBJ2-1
TGTGCCAGCAGGCGGGAGAGGCGTGAGCAGTTCTTC
CASRRERREQFF
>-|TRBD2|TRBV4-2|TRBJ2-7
TGTGCCAGCAGCCAAGAGACTAGCGGGAGCTACGAGCAGTACTTC
CASSQETSGSYEQYF
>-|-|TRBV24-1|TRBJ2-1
TGTGCCACCAGTGATCCCTTATACAATGAGCAGTTCTTC
CATSDPLYNEQFF
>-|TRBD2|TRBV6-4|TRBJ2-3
TGTGCCAGCAGCCGGGAGGGCCACGATACGCAGTATTTT
CASSREGHDTQYF
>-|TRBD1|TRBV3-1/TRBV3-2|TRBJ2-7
TGTGCCAGCAGCCTCCGGACAGGGGGCTACGAGCAGTACTTC
CASSLRTGGYEQYF
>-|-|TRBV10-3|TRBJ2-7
TGTGCCACTAAACTAGGAATCCCAGCCTACGAGCAGTACTTC
CATKLGIPAYEQYF
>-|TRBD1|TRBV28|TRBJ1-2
TGTGCCAGTGGGACAGGGGGCCTAGCTAACTATGGCTACACCTTC
CASGTGGLANYGYTF
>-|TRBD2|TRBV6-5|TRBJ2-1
TGTGCCAGCACCATTAGCGGGGACTCCTACAATGAGCAGTTCTTC
CASTISGDSYNEQFF
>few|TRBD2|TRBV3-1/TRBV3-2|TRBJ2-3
TGTGCCAGCAGCCAAGATCGTACCACTAGCGGCCTCACAGATACGCAGTATTTT
CASSQDRTTSGLTDTQYF
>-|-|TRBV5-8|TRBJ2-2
TGTGCCAGCAGACAGCGACAGGTCACCGGGGAGCTGTTTTTT
CASRQRQVTGELFF
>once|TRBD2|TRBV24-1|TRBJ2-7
TGTGCCACCAGCGCCGGGACTAGATCCCACGAGCAGTACTTC
CATSAGTRSHEQYF
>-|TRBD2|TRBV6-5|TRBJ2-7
TGTGCCAGTAGACCCGGCGGGGGTTTCTACGAGCAGTACTTC
CASRPGGGFYEQYF
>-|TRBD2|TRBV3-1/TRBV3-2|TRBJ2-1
TGTGCCAGCTCTATCGGGAGGGCGAGGGATGAGCAGTTCTTC
CASSIGRARDEQFF
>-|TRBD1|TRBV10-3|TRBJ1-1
TGTGCCATCAGGACGGGACAGTGGGGCACTGAAGCTTTCTTT
CAIRTGQWGTEAFF
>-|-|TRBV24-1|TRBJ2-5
TGTGCCACCAGTGATTTGGGGAGGCTCGGTGAGACCCAGTACTTC
CATSDLGRLGETQYF
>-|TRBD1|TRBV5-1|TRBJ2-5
TGCGCCAGCAGCTTGGACCCAGGGGACAGACAAGAGACCCAGTACTTC
CASSLDPGDRQETQYF
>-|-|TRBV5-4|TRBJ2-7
TGTGCCAGCAGCCCAGGACTTAGCTCCTACGAGCAGTACTTC
CASSPGLSSYEQYF
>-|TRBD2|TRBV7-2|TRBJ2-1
TGTGCCAGCAGCTTAGTAACTAGCGGGAGTATTTTCTTC
CASSLVTSGSIFF
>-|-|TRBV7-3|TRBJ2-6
TGTGCCAGCAGCTTAACAACAGGAATCTCTGGGGCCAACGTCCTGACTTTC
CASSLTTGISGANVLTF
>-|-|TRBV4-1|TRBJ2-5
TGCGCCAGCAGCCAAGTCGGCCAAGAGACCCAGTACTTC
CASSQVGQETQYF
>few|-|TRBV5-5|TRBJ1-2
TGTGCCAGCAGCTTGGCGGACTATGGCTACACCTTC
CASSLADYGYTF
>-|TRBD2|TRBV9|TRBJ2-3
TGTGCCAGCAGCAAGACTAGCGGGAGTCGGGTCACAGATACGCAGTATTTT
CASSKTSGSRVTDTQYF
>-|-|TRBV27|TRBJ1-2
TGTGCCAGCAGTTTAGGACAGTCGTATGGCTACACCTTC
CASSLGQSYGYTF
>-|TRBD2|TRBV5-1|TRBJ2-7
TGCGCCAGCAGTCTAGCGGGTAGCTCCTACGAGCAGTACTTC
CASSLAGSSYEQYF
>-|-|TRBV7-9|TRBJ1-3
TGTGCCAGCACTCCCCCGGGGGGATTCTCTGGAAACACCATATATTTT
CASTPPGGFSGNTIYF
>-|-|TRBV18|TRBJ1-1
TGTGCCAGCTCACCTAGAGAGGGCGCGAACACTGAAGCTTTCTTT
CASSPREGANTEAFF
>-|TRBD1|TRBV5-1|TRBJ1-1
TGCGCCAGCAGCTTGAATCCGGGACAGGGGAACACTGAAGCTTTCTTT
CASSLNPGQGNTEAFF
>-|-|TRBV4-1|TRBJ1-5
TGCGCCAGCAGCCCTGGACAGTTGGGGTTTATCAATCAGCCCCAGCATTTT
CASSPGQLGFINQPQHF
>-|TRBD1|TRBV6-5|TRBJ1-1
TGTGCCAGCAGTTACTCGAGACAGGGGCTCACTGAAGCTTTCTTT
CASSYSRQGLTEAFF
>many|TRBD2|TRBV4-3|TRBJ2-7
TGCGCCAGCAGCCAAGACTCAACTAGCGCTCGGCAGTACTTC
CASSQDSTSARQYF
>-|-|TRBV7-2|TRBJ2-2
TGTGCCAGCAGCCCCTATCAGAACACCGGGGAGCTGTTTTTT
CASSPYQNTGELFF
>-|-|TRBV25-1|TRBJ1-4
TGTGCCAGCAGTCGGTCCGGGGGGGACTTTAATGAAAAACTGTTTTTT
CASSRSGGDFNEKLFF
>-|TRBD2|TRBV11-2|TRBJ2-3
TGTGCCAGCAGCACCAGATTATCTAGCGGGATGACAGATACGCAGTATTTT
CASSTRLSSGMTDTQYF
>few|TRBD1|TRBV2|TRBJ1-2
TGTGCCAGCAGTTATGACAGGGACAATAACTATGGCTACACCTTC
CASSYDRDNNYGYTF
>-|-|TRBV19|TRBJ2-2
TGTGCCAGTAGTGGTAGCGCCGGCGCGAACACCGGGGAGCTGTTTTTT
CASSGSAGANTGELFF
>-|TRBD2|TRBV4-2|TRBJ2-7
TGTGCCAGCAGCCAATCCCCCCCTAGCGGGAGGTACGAGCAGTACTTC
CASSQSPPSGRYEQYF
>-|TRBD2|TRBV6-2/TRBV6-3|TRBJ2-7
TGTGCCAGCAGTTACGCGGCGGGAGGCTACGAGCAGTACTTC
CASSYAAGGYEQYF
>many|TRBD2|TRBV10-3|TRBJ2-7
TGTGCCATCCGGAAAGCGGGAGCCTACGAGCAGTACTTC
CAIRKAGAYEQYF
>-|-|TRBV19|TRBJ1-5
TGTGCCAGTAGTATAGTGGAGGGGACTGACCGGGGTCCCCAGCATTTT
CASSIVEGTDRGPQHF
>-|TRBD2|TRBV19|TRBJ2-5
TGTGCCAGTAGTATAGGTACTAGCGGACAAGAGACCCAGTACTTC
CASSIGTSGQETQYF
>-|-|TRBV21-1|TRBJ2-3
TGTGCCAGCAGACGGAGGAGGAGGGATCCTAGCACAGATACGCAGTATTTT
CASRRRRRDPSTDTQYF
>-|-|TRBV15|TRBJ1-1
TGTGCCACCAGCAGAGATTTGGGGGGGACTGAAGCTTTCTTT
CATSRDLGGTEAFF
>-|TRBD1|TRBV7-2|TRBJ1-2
TGTGCCAGCAGCTTCCCGGGACAGGGGCAGTATGGCTACACCTTC
CASSFPGQGQYGYTF